This T cell receptor (beta chain) came from a study of blood T cell repertoires in COVID-19. Study-wide background: Sources were T cells, B-cell-depleted T cells, or PBMCs; the material itself was cDNA or gDNA.

Enrolled through a virtual design, the participants were between roughly 18 and 90 years of age and came from some 26 US areas. Cohorts were based on clinical histories the participants reported. Per germline, CDR1 MNHEY and CDR2 SMNVEV (reference sequence). Trimming cost V 4 bases and J 8 bases, with 18 bases left between them. This CDR3 comprises 15 residues. In the original analysis: Reference gene primers were amplified, and this amplification served to estimate nucleated cell counts. The repertoire was sequenced with immunoSEQ multiplex PCR; TCRdb's copy has only in-frame clones and lacks some. That table supplies the V and J calls and clone size; D and trimming were determined from the DNA. The sample records 200,000 to 250,000 clones, around 90% being singletons.

The sequence derives from a woman in her 50s with acute COVID-19. J is TRBJ2-1 and V is TRBV27; D gene uncertain. The sample consisted of PBMCs or T cells enriched from blood (not recorded which). The CDR3 here is CASSYSTLVEDEQFF. CDR3 coding DNA: TGTGCCAGCAGTTATAGTACCTTGGTCGAGGATGAGCAGTTCTTC.